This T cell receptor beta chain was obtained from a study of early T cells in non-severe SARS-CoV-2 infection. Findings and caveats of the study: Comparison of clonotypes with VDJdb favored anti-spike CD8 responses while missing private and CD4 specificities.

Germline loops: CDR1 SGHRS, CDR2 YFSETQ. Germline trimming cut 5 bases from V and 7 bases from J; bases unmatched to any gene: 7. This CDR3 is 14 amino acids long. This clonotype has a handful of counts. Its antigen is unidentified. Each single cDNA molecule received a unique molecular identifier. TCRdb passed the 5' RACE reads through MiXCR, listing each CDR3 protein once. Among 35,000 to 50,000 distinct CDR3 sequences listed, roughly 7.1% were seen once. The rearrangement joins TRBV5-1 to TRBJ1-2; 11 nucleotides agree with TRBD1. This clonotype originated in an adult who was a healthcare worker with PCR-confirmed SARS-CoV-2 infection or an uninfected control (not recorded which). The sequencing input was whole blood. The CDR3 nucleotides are TGCGCCAGCAGTTCCGGACAGGGGGCTTTTGGCTACACCTTC. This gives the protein CASSSGQGAFGYTF.